Below are 32 T cell receptor beta chains sequenced from a single sample in a study of post-analysis software for immune sequencing data (dated by TCRdb to about 2015). General findings and caveats noted by the study authors: Roughly 5 TRBV segments, including TRBV5-6, TRBV5-1 and TRBV20-1, were significantly more frequent in patients than controls.

Libraries were prepared through PCR. The instrument was an Illumina HiSeq 2500. To reduce PCR and sequencing biases, unique molecular identifiers were built into the TCR beta cDNA libraries. The public reads were reprocessed in TCRdb via fastp at Q25 and MiXCR, keeping in-frame beta chains. Each entry is one CDR3 protein sequence, shown with its most common DNA and genes. Here the sample has about 810,000 distinct CDR3 sequences; approximately 53% occur a single time. In total, the top ten clones hold approximately 4.2% of the sample. What these receptors recognize is not known. Sequencing used blood. The receptors shown here come from a girl between 5 and 17 years old with multiple sclerosis.

This clonotype was picked up a small number of times. The V and J genes are TRBV14 and TRBJ2-3; TRBD1 agrees at 10 bases. The CDR3 consists of 18 residues. Germline V gives CDR1 SGHDN, CDR2 FVKESK. The J segment lost 1 base and the V segment lost 5 bases, leaving 12 bases of the junction unmatched. The CDR3 DNA follows: TGTGCCAGCAGCTCTAGAAGGGACAGGGGAAACCGCACAGATACGCAGTATTTT. It encodes CASSSRRDRGNRTDTQYF. The entire variable domain, with the rest obtained from reference TRBV14 and TRBJ2-3, is as follows: EAGVTQFPSHSVIEKGQTVTLRCDPISGHDNLYWYRRVMGKEIKFLLHFVKESKQDESGMPNNRFLAERTGGTYSTLKVQPAELEDSGVYFCASSSRRDRGNRTDTQYFGPGTRLTVL.

The chain has TRBV5-1 and TRBJ1-1; 7 positions agree with TRBD1. CDR1 is SGHRS and CDR2 is YFSETQ in the germline V gene. The CDR3 loop spans 12 amino acids. V dropped 3 bases and J dropped 6; count of bases not matched to a gene: 2. CDR3 DNA: TGCGCCAGCAGCTACGACAGGGCTGAAGCTTTCTTT. This codes for CASSYDRAEAFF.

At least ten counts were recorded for this clonotype. This chain joins TRBV6-4 and TRBJ2-1, with D tentatively TRBD1 or TRBD2 (5 bases each). V lost 5 bases and J 5 bases, leaving 13 bases between the germline ends. This CDR3 is built from 14 residues. Germline V gives CDR1 MRHNA, CDR2 SNTAGT. This CDR3 reads CASSRDGANNEQFF. CDR3 DNA sequence: TGTGCCAGCAGTAGGGACGGTGCTAACAATGAGCAGTTCTTC.

The chain joins TRBV12-3 or TRBV12-4 to TRBJ1-4; 8 positions match TRBD1. V trimming: 3 bases; J trimming: 8 bases; junction bases outside the gene matches: 11. This CDR3 spans 16 amino acids. The CDR3 protein is CASSFSQGAGEEKLFF. The CDR3 DNA sequence: TGTGCCAGCAGTTTCTCGCAGGGGGCCGGGGAAGAAAAACTGTTTTTT.

The V call is TRBV12-3 or TRBV12-4, the J call TRBJ1-1; D ambiguous. The CDR3 is made up of 15 amino acids. Trimming cost V 3 bases and J 1 base, with 12 bases left between them. CDR3 sequence: CASSLEIAENTEAFF. The DNA for the CDR3 is TGTGCCAGCAGTTTGGAGATTGCAGAGAACACTGAAGCTTTCTTT.

The chain uses TRBV7-3 and TRBJ2-5, with D possibly called TRBD1 or TRBD2 (5 bases each). Germline-derived CDR1 and CDR2 are SGHTA and FQGTGA. CDR3 length: 15 amino acids. Trimming removed 1 base at V and 4 bases at J, with 13 bases between. CDR3 DNA sequence: TGTGCCAGCAGCTTAAGCCCCGAGAGGGGAGAGACCCAGTACTTC. As protein: CASSLSPERGETQYF.

The rearrangement joins TRBV6-1 to TRBJ1-6; 9 bases are a match to TRBD1. The CDR3 is 16 amino acids. V lost 4 bases, J lost 8 bases, and 9 bases stayed unmatched. CDR1 is MNHNS, CDR2 SASEGT, per germline. CDR3 in amino acids: CASSAHRGRTDSPLHF. The CDR3, as DNA: TGTGCCAGCAGTGCTCACAGGGGGCGGACCGATTCACCCCTCCACTTT.

The gene calls are TRBV20-1 and TRBJ2-1, with D perhaps assigned TRBD1 or TRBD2 (5 bases each). The CDR3 extends over 14 amino acids. V lost 4 bases and J lost 2, with 12 bases in between. Germline-derived CDR1 and CDR2 are DFQATT and SNEGSKA (reference sequence). DNA for the CDR3: TGCAGTGCTATCATACCGGGACCCTACAATGAGCAGTTCTTC. Translated: CSAIIPGPYNEQFF.

This clonotype was picked up a small number of times. The J gene is TRBJ1-2, the V gene TRBV7-9, with D possibly matching TRBD1 (6 bases). V lost 3 bases and J 3 bases, leaving 14 bases between the germline ends. Germline loops: CDR1 SEHNR, CDR2 FQNEAQ (reference sequence). The CDR3 is 15 residues long. CDR3 coding DNA: TGTGCCAGCAGCTTTCACAGGGACGGGGACTATGGCTACACCTTC. This encodes CASSFHRDGDYGYTF. Complete variable domain (other parts from reference TRBV7-9 and TRBJ1-2): DTGVSQNPRHKITKRGQNVTFRCDPISEHNRLYWYRQTLGQGPEFLTYFQNEAQLEKSRLLSDRFSAERPKGSFSTLEIQRTEQGDSAMYLCASSFHRDGDYGYTFGSGTRLTVV.

The chain carries TRBV6-2 or TRBV6-3 and TRBJ2-7; D is unresolved. The CDR3 loop spans 12 amino acids. Germline V lookup: CDR1 MNHEY, CDR2 SVGEGT. The V and J ends lost 8 bases and 0 bases respectively, with 8 bases between them. The CDR3 DNA is TGTGCCAGCGAATCCTCCTCCTACGAGCAGTACTTC. This translates into CASESSSYEQYF.

The V gene is TRBV4-1, the J gene TRBJ2-1; TRBD2 agrees at 10 bases. The CDR3 is 15 amino acids. V was pared by 5 bases and J by 5 bases, with 6 bases of the junction left unmatched. Germline V CDR1 and CDR2: MGHRA, YSYEKL. The CDR3 sequence is CASSNGLAVNNEQFF. CDR3 DNA sequence: TGCGCCAGCAGCAACGGACTAGCGGTAAACAATGAGCAGTTCTTC.

The chain couples TRBV7-9 to TRBJ1-2, with 7 bases fitting TRBD1. V lost 3 bases and J lost 1; bases outside the gene matches: 8. The CDR3 is 16 amino acids. Germline V gives CDR1 SEHNR, CDR2 FQNEAQ (reference sequence). CDR3 bases: TGTGCCAGCAGCTTCCGGGACAGAGGTTATAACTATGGCTACACCTTC. It yields the protein CASSFRDRGYNYGYTF.

CDR3 DNA sequence: TGCAGCGGACAAAACAGGGCTGAAGCTTTCTTT. Its translation is CSGQNRAEAFF. The genes are TRBV29-1 and TRBJ1-1, with D perhaps matching TRBD1 (6 bases). CDR3 length equals 11 residues. Germline V gene lookup returns CDR1 SQVTM and CDR2 ANQGSEA. The ends were cut back, 7 bases at V and 6 bases at J, with 12 bases in the middle.

This clonotype was picked up a small number of times. At one boundary the junction diverges from the germline segment, which might be a read error. The J gene is TRBJ2-5, the V gene TRBV29-1; D may correspond to TRBD1 or TRBD2 (5 bases each). The V gene's germline CDR1 is SQVTM and CDR2 ANQGSEA. CDR3 length: 13 residues. DNA of the CDR3: TGCAACGTTGCACCTGGGGGTCAAGAGACCCAGTACTTC. This gives the protein CNVAPGGQETQYF.

This clonotype turned up a few times. This chain links TRBV7-2 with TRBJ2-1; 10 nucleotides align to TRBD1. The J call may be incorrect, as the DNA end agrees better with TRBJ2-7. CDR1 is SGHTA, CDR2 FQGNSA, per germline. CDR3 size: 14 residues. The CDR3 sequence: CASSPGTGDHEQYF. The CDR3 DNA follows: TGTGCCAGCAGCCCCGGGACAGGGGACCACGAGCAGTACTTC.

V is TRBV3-1 and J is TRBJ2-3, with a weak D call TRBD2 (5 bases). The germline CDR1 and CDR2 sequences are LGHDT and YNNKEL (reference sequence). The CDR3 loop spans 15 amino acids. The V gene lost 1 base and the J gene lost 6 bases, with 14 bases spanning the gap. The CDR3 DNA reads as TGTGCCAGCAGCCAAGCCCATCTTGGGGAGGATACGCAGTATTTT. Translated, it gives CASSQAHLGEDTQYF.

This clonotype has only a few counts. This sequence joins TRBV12-3 or TRBV12-4 and TRBJ1-2, with TRBD1 as a possible D gene (5 bases). CDR3 size: 13 residues. V shed 6 bases and J shed 5 bases, with 13 bases lying between them. DNA for the CDR3: TGTGCCAGCAGCACCGGGACGGAGTATGGCTACACCTTC. It yields the protein CASSTGTEYGYTF.

The chain combines TRBV10-3 with TRBJ1-2, with D possibly matching TRBD1 (5 bases). The germline V gene encodes CDR1 ENHRY and CDR2 SYGVKD. V lost 1 base, J lost 3 bases, and 18 bases lay in between. CDR3 size: 17 residues. CDR3 coding DNA: TGTGCCATCAGTGAGTTTCCCAGGTCAGCGGGGGACTATGGCTACACCTTC. Translated, it gives CAISEFPRSAGDYGYTF.

The sample holds one count of this clonotype. The chain links TRBV5-1 to TRBJ2-1; perhaps TRBD1 as D (6 bases). In germline, CDR1 is SGHRS, CDR2 YFSETQ. V gave up 1 base and J gave up 2 bases, with 16 bases separating them. The CDR3 runs to 17 residues. The CDR3 loop is CASSLRRDRLAYNEQFF. The CDR3, as DNA: TGCGCCAGCAGCTTGAGGAGAGACAGGCTGGCCTACAATGAGCAGTTCTTC. The full variable domain, completed using reference TRBV5-1 and TRBJ2-1, is KAGVTQTPRYLIKTRGQQVTLSCSPISGHRSVSWYQQTPGQGLQFLFEYFSETQRNKGNFPGRFSGRQFSNSRSEMNVSTLELGDSALYLCASSLRRDRLAYNEQFFGPGTRLTVL.

This clonotype has only a few counts. The chain links TRBV12-5 to TRBJ2-3; D remains unclear. The CDR3 length is 16 residues. The V gene's germline CDR1 is LGHNT and CDR2 FRNRAP. Trimming removed 1 base at V and 0 bases at J, with 11 bases between. CDR3 in DNA: TGTGCTAGTGGTTTGGGAGCCCCCATGAGCACAGATACGCAGTATTTT. Protein sequence: CASGLGAPMSTDTQYF.

This clonotype has a handful of counts. The chain links TRBV7-7 to TRBJ2-7; D is unclear. TRBJ2-5 explains the end of the DNA better; the J call may be wrong. CDR1 is SSHAT, CDR2 FNYEAQ, per germline (reference sequence). The CDR3 totals 12 residues. This CDR3 is CATTDPQETQYF. The CDR3 nucleotides read TGTGCTACCACGGACCCCCAAGAGACCCAGTACTTC.

The gene calls are TRBV5-1 and TRBJ2-1; D is undetermined. The CDR3 is 17 residues long. From germline, CDR1 is SGHRS and CDR2 YFSETQ. V lost 2 bases and J lost 6, with 21 bases in between. The CDR3 region is CASSLFSRPLTPNEQFF. CDR3 bases: TGCGCCAGCAGCTTATTTTCTAGACCCCTAACCCCCAATGAGCAGTTCTTC. The entire variable domain, with the rest obtained from reference TRBV5-1 and TRBJ2-1, is as follows: KAGVTQTPRYLIKTRGQQVTLSCSPISGHRSVSWYQQTPGQGLQFLFEYFSETQRNKGNFPGRFSGRQFSNSRSEMNVSTLELGDSALYLCASSLFSRPLTPNEQFFGPGTRLTVL.

This clonotype was seen a handful of times. This chain connects TRBV4-1 to TRBJ1-1, with D hard to call. Trimming stripped 1 base from V and 1 base from J, with 7 bases between. This CDR3 comprises 14 residues. Germline CDR1 is MGHRA and CDR2 is YSYEKL. The CDR3 loop reads CASSQGPANTEAFF. In DNA form, the CDR3 reads TGCGCCAGCAGCCAAGGACCTGCGAACACTGAAGCTTTCTTT.

The V gene is TRBV13, the J gene TRBJ2-7; D is ambiguous. The J call may be in error: the DNA end matches TRBJ2-1 better. Germline V lookup: CDR1 PRHDT, CDR2 FYEKMQ (reference sequence). The CDR3 length is 14 residues. CDR3 sequence reads: CASTQAIRGNEQFF. The CDR3 DNA reads TGTGCCAGCACCCAGGCGATTCGAGGCAATGAGCAGTTCTTC.

This clonotype came up a few times. The rearrangement joins TRBV4-1 to TRBJ2-7, with D possibly being TRBD2 (5 bases). The CDR3 has 14 amino acids. CDR1 MGHRA and CDR2 YSYEKL come from the germline V gene. Trimming left V 5 bases short and J 3 bases short, with 14 bases between. CDR3: CASSTDRGFYEQYF. As DNA, the CDR3 is TGCGCCAGCAGCACTGACCGGGGTTTCTACGAGCAGTACTTC.

The V and J genes are TRBV29-1 and TRBJ1-4, with D possibly TRBD1 on 6 matching bases. This CDR3 contains 14 residues. Germline V gene sequence: CDR1 SQVTM, CDR2 ANQGSEA. Trimming left V 6 bases short and J 2 bases short, with 13 bases between. In nucleotides, the CDR3 is TGCAGCGTGAGGCGTGGGGGCACTAATGAAAAACTGTTTTTT. This codes for CSVRRGGTNEKLFF.

The V and J genes are TRBV7-8 and TRBJ2-1; 10 bases are a match to TRBD1. The germline CDR1 and CDR2 sequences are SGHVS and FQNEAQ. Germline trimming cut 1 base from V and 1 base from J; bases unmatched to any gene: 7. This CDR3 has 18 amino acids. CDR3 region: CASSLEVEDRGSYNEQFF. The CDR3 region has the DNA TGTGCCAGCAGCTTAGAAGTGGAGGACAGGGGGTCCTACAATGAGCAGTTCTTC.

This clonotype was seen only a few times. The gene calls are TRBV5-1 and TRBJ2-5; the D gene is possibly TRBD1 (5 bases). V shed 0 bases and J shed 1 base, with 10 bases lying between them. The CDR3 consists of 15 residues. The germline gives CDR1 SGHRS, CDR2 YFSETQ. The chain's CDR3 is CASSLDGHSQETQYF. DNA of the CDR3: TGCGCCAGCAGCTTGGATGGACACTCCCAAGAGACCCAGTACTTC.

This clonotype came up a few times. In DNA, the CDR3 is TGCAGCGTTGTGATGATAGGGGGCGAGCAGTACTTC. Its protein is CSVVMIGGEQYF. The chain uses TRBV29-1 and TRBJ2-7; a weak D match, TRBD1 (6 bases). V was cut by 4 bases and J by 6 bases, with 13 bases left in between. The germline gives CDR1 SQVTM, CDR2 ANQGSEA. This CDR3 comprises 12 residues.

This chain joins TRBV5-1 and TRBJ2-7, with 7 bases aligning to TRBD1. The germline V gene encodes CDR1 SGHRS and CDR2 YFSETQ. This CDR3 is 16 amino acids long. Trimming took 0 bases from V and 2 from J; bases not matched to a gene: 8. The CDR3 sequence is CASSLAPGQTPYEQYF. The CDR3 nucleotides read TGCGCCAGCAGCTTGGCCCCGGGACAGACTCCCTACGAGCAGTACTTC.

The chain recombines TRBV29-1 with TRBJ2-3; TRBD2 matches 10 bases. The CDR3 covers 16 residues. Germline trimming cut 2 bases from V and 5 bases from J; bases unmatched to any gene: 10. Germline assignment: CDR1 SQVTM and CDR2 ANQGSEA. CDR3 in DNA: TGCAGCGTTGAACAACACAGCGGGGGGGCCGTAGATACGCAGTATTTT. It is translated as CSVEQHSGGAVDTQYF.

The chain links TRBV12-3 or TRBV12-4 to TRBJ1-5; D may be TRBD1 (5 bases). The V gene lost 5 bases and the J gene lost 2 bases, with 16 bases spanning the gap. There are 16 residues in the CDR3. CDR3 residues: CASSPVMGVGNQPQHF. The CDR3 DNA reads as TGTGCCAGCAGTCCTGTTATGGGGGTTGGCAATCAGCCCCAGCATTTT.